The TCR beta chain under discussion was sequenced for a study of post-analysis software for immune sequencing data. This clonotype was counted between two and nine times. Built from TCR beta cDNA, the libraries had unique molecular identifiers in them. TCRdb called the PCR reads again in MiXCR, with one record for every CDR3 protein. The sample has 150,000 to 200,000 distinct CDR3 sequences; around 36% are singletons. From germline, CDR1 is DFQATT and CDR2 SNEGSKA (reference sequence). The CDR3 extends over 9 amino acids. V lost 3 bases and J lost 8, with 4 bases in between. The receptor comes from a girl aged 10 to 17 with multiple sclerosis. The chain carries TRBV20-1 and TRBJ1-2; no definite D call. The material sequenced was blood, taken after autologous hematopoietic stem cell transplantation. The CDR3, as DNA: TGCAGTGCTAGTTCGGGCTACACCTTC. Translated, it gives CSASSGYTF.